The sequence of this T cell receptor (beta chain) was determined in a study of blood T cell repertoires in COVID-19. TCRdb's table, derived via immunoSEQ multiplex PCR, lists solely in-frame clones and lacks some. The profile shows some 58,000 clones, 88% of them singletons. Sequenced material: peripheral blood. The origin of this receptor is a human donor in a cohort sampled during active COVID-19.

CDR3 sequence: CASSLALAGGADTQYF. The CDR3 region has the DNA TGTGCCAGCAGCCTCGCACTAGCGGGAGGGGCAGATACGCAGTATTTT. The rearrangement uses TRBV3-1 (or the pseudogene TRBV3-2) and TRBJ2-3, with 13 bases identical to TRBD2. The V and J ends lost 4 bases and 4 bases, in that order; junction bases with no gene match: 5. The CDR3 extends over 16 amino acids. The germline gives CDR1 LGHDT, CDR2 YNNKEL (reference sequence).